The 29 T cell receptor beta chains given below trace back to one sample, sequenced in a study of blood T cell repertoires in COVID-19 (TCRdb year 2020). Preparation of the library involved the immunoSEQ multiplex PCR assay. What TCRdb holds here is the immuneACCESS table cut down to in-frame rearrangements. Part of the clones is not present; checked against another copy, under half of the missing clones reflect an unresolved V gene, and the others are unexplained. A total of 220,000 or so clones appear in this sample, about 80% of them only once. The top ten constitute approximately 1.3% of the sample. The sample consisted of PBMCs or T cells enriched from blood (not recorded which). Every receptor here comes from a woman between 35 and 50 years old with acute COVID-19.

This chain uses TRBV30 with TRBJ2-3, with 11 positions matching TRBD1. V shed 0 bases and J 4 bases; nucleotides not matched to a gene: 3. The V gene's germline CDR1 is GTSNPN and CDR2 SVGIG (reference sequence). The CDR3 runs 15 residues. The CDR3 DNA reads TGTGCCTGGAGTGTGGGACAGGGGGAATCAGATACGCAGTATTTT. Translating it yields CAWSVGQGESDTQYF.

This rearrangement joins TRBV19 to TRBJ2-3; possibly TRBD1 for D (6 bases). This CDR3 is built from 14 residues. With 5 bases removed from V and 4 bases from J, the gap between germline ends came to 13 bases. CDR1 and CDR2 (germline): LNHDA, SQIVND (reference sequence). Here the CDR3 DNA reads TGTGCCAGTAGTGAGGGAGCAGGGGCAGATACGCAGTATTTT. Residues: CASSEGAGADTQYF.

This chain connects TRBV24-1 to TRBJ1-5, with TRBD1 matching 7 bases. The CDR3 sequence is 15 residues long. The V segment lost 4 bases and the J segment 3 bases; nucleotides outside the gene matches: 5. Germline CDR1 reads KGHDR; CDR2 reads SFDVKD. The CDR3 nucleotides read TGTGCCACCAGTGACCCCGGACAGGTCAATCAGCCCCAGCATTTT. It codes for CATSDPGQVNQPQHF.

The chain couples TRBV5-6 to TRBJ1-2; 9 nucleotides agree with TRBD1. CDR1 is SGHDT, CDR2 YYEEEE, per germline. Losses at the gene ends were 2 bases for V and 2 bases for J; bases not matched to a gene: 4. The length of the CDR3 is 15 residues. The CDR3 coding sequence is TGTGCCAGCAGCTTACGGACAGGGGCCAACTATGGCTACACCTTC. Translation: CASSLRTGANYGYTF.

The rearrangement joins TRBV28 to TRBJ2-7; 12 nucleotides align to TRBD2. The germline V gene has CDR1 MDHEN and CDR2 SYDVKM. CDR3 length: 17 amino acids. Trimming at V came to 1 base and at J to 5 bases, leaving 9 bases not matched to a gene. The DNA of the CDR3 is TGTGCCAGCAGTTTATTAAGACTAGCGGGAGTTTTCGACGAGCAGTACTTC. It translates to CASSLLRLAGVFDEQYF.

The chain couples TRBV1 to TRBJ1-6; TRBD1 was called by the table and not checked on the DNA. TRBV1 represents a pseudogene. The CDR3 is made up of 15 amino acids. CDR3 coding DNA: TGCACCAGCAGCCAAGATAGGACAGGGCCAGAGGCCCTCCACTTT. Translating gives CTSSQDRTGPEALHF.

The chain uses TRBV15 and TRBJ1-3; 8 positions match TRBD1. CDR3 size: 13 residues. The V segment lost 3 bases and the J segment 8 bases; nucleotides outside the gene matches: 3. Looked up from germline, CDR1 is LNHNV and CDR2 is YYDKDF (reference sequence). CDR3: CATSRDRADTIYF. Written as DNA, the CDR3 is TGTGCCACCAGCAGGGACAGGGCGGACACCATATATTTT.

This clone was seen just once. This chain links TRBV7-8 with TRBJ2-5; TRBD1 matches 11 bases. Germline trimming cut 5 bases from V and 1 base from J; bases unmatched to any gene: 6. Germline lookup yields CDR1 SGHVS and CDR2 FQNEAQ. There are 16 residues in the CDR3. This chain's CDR3 is CASSPRDRGSQETQYF. CDR3 nucleotides: TGTGCCAGCAGCCCCAGGGACAGGGGGAGCCAAGAGACCCAGTACTTC. The whole variable domain, remainder taken from reference TRBV7-8 and TRBJ2-5, is GAGVSQSPRYKVAKRGQDVALRCDPISGHVSLFWYQQALGQGPEFLTYFQNEAQLDKSGLPSDRFFAERPEGSVSTLKIQRTQQEDSAVYLCASSPRDRGSQETQYFGPGTRLLVL.

The chain couples TRBV28 to TRBJ1-4; perhaps TRBD1 as D (6 bases). The CDR3 is 14 residues long. The V end was cut by 8 bases, the J end by 5 bases, with 15 bases between. CDR1 and CDR2 from the germline V gene are MDHEN and SYDVKM. DNA of the CDR3: TGTGCCAGCTGCCGGGGGGCGGGGAATGAAAAACTGTTTTTT. This sequence encodes CASCRGAGNEKLFF.

This sequence joins TRBV7-9 and TRBJ2-1, with 7 bases lining up with TRBD1. There are 15 residues in the CDR3. Germline-derived CDR1 and CDR2 are SEHNR and FQNEAQ (reference sequence). V gave up 7 bases and J gave up 7 bases; unmatched junction bases: 13. The CDR3 reads CASTAPGQFLNEQFF. The CDR3 DNA sequence: TGTGCCAGCACCGCCCCGGGACAGTTTCTTAATGAGCAGTTCTTC.

V is TRBV7-2 and J is TRBJ1-2; D uncertain. This CDR3 contains 16 residues. Germline assignment: CDR1 SGHTA and CDR2 FQGNSA. The V and J ends lost 3 bases and 0 bases respectively, with 14 bases between them. CDR3 nucleotides: TGTGCCAGCAGCTTTGACCCGGGAACTGCTAACTATGGCTACACCTTC. It encodes CASSFDPGTANYGYTF. The full variable domain, completed using reference TRBV7-2 and TRBJ1-2, is GAGVSQSPSNKVTEKGKDVELRCDPISGHTALYWYRQSLGQGLEFLIYFQGNSAPDKSGLPSDRFSAERTGGSVSTLTIQRTQQEDSAVYLCASSFDPGTANYGYTFGSGTRLTVV.

This chain links TRBV10-2 with TRBJ2-3; D ambiguous. Trimming removed 5 bases at V and 6 bases at J, with 9 bases between. The germline CDR1 and CDR2 sequences are WSHSY and SAAADI. The CDR3 is made up of 12 amino acids. The CDR3 loop is CASSTSGDTQYF. The CDR3 bases are TGCGCCAGCAGTACGTCCGGGGATACGCAGTATTTT.

The genes are TRBV19 and TRBJ2-7; 9 bases align to TRBD1. The CDR3 is 16 amino acids. J lost 0 bases, V lost 5 bases, and 8 bases had no gene match. Germline V gives CDR1 LNHDA, CDR2 SQIVND (reference sequence). The CDR3 loop is CASSLLGTGFSYEQYF. For the CDR3, the DNA is TGTGCCAGTAGTCTGCTGGGGACAGGGTTCTCCTACGAGCAGTACTTC.

In its sample, this clone was seen once. CDR3 DNA: TGTGCCAGTAGTTTACGCGGGGTATCCTACGAGCAGTACTTC. Translating it yields CASSLRGVSYEQYF. The V and J genes are TRBV19 and TRBJ2-7, with D perhaps TRBD2 (6 bases). V gave up 5 bases and J gave up 1 base, with 12 bases separating them. This CDR3 contains 14 residues. From germline, CDR1 is LNHDA and CDR2 SQIVND (reference sequence).

This clone was found once. V usage is TRBV4-3 and J usage is TRBJ1-3; TRBD1 might be the D (5 bases). Trimming took off 2 bases at V and 2 bases at J, with 16 bases between the two ends. The CDR3 loop spans 17 amino acids. Germline CDR1 and CDR2: LGHNA and YSLEER. The CDR3 DNA reads TGCGCCAGCAGCCAAAATCCCCCCGACAGCACTGGAAACACCATATATTTT. Encoded protein: CASSQNPPDSTGNTIYF.

The V gene is TRBV5-4, the J gene TRBJ2-7; perhaps TRBD2 as D (6 bases). Germline CDR1 reads SGHNT; CDR2 reads YYREEE (reference sequence). The V end was cut by 0 bases, the J end by 4 bases, with 8 bases between. The CDR3 runs 13 residues. CDR3 sequence (DNA): TGTGCCAGCAGCTTGGCCGCGGGATACGAGCAGTACTTC. Protein: CASSLAAGYEQYF.

This chain links TRBV5-1 with TRBJ2-3, with 9 bases identical to TRBD2. The trim removed 4 bases at V and 5 bases at J, leaving 8 bases unmatched. This CDR3 region has 15 residues. Germline lookup yields CDR1 SGHRS and CDR2 YFSETQ. The CDR3 sequence is CASSIDGTSLDTQYF. CDR3 sequence (DNA): TGCGCCAGCAGCATAGATGGGACTAGCTTAGATACGCAGTATTTT.

The chain uses TRBV28 and TRBJ2-5, with no clear D. The CDR3 contains 13 residues. CDR1 and CDR2 from the germline V gene are MDHEN and SYDVKM. Trimming left V 6 bases short and J 1 base short, with 9 bases between. CDR3 bases: TGTGCCAGCAGAACCACGGGCCAAGAGACCCAGTACTTC. The encoded protein is CASRTTGQETQYF.

The chain has TRBV7-8 and TRBJ2-1, with 10 positions matching TRBD2. Per the germline V gene, CDR1 is SGHVS and CDR2 is FQNEAQ. V shed 1 base, J shed 7 bases, and the junction held 4 bases outside the gene matches. This CDR3 contains 15 residues. The CDR3 sequence is CASSLVPSGRNEQFF. The CDR3 coding sequence is TGTGCCAGCAGCTTAGTCCCTAGCGGGAGAAATGAGCAGTTCTTC.

V is TRBV4-1 and J is TRBJ2-6, with D uncertain. Trimming took off 8 bases at V and 0 bases at J, with 8 bases between the two ends. Germline V CDR1 and CDR2: MGHRA, YSYEKL. This CDR3 comprises 14 residues. This chain's CDR3 is CASSPSSGANVLTF. The DNA for the CDR3 is TGCGCCAGCTCCCCGAGCTCTGGGGCCAACGTCCTGACTTTC.

V gene TRBV5-4 combines with J gene TRBJ1-2, with 7 nucleotides matching TRBD1. There are 16 residues in the CDR3. V gave up 3 bases and J gave up 0 bases; unmatched junction bases: 8. Germline V gene data show CDR1 as SGHNT and CDR2 as YYREEE (reference sequence). The CDR3 region is CASSSRDRPTNYGYTF. CDR3 sequence (DNA): TGTGCCAGCAGCTCCCGGGACAGACCTACTAACTATGGCTACACCTTC.

The rearrangement joins TRBV28 to TRBJ2-1; the match to TRBD2 covers 11 bases. The length of the CDR3 is 16 residues. The J segment lost 4 bases and the V segment lost 5 bases, leaving 7 bases of the junction unmatched. Looked up from germline, CDR1 is MDHEN and CDR2 is SYDVKM. The CDR3 region is CASSPALAGGYNEQFF. The CDR3 DNA sequence: TGTGCCAGCAGTCCAGCTTTAGCGGGAGGGTACAATGAGCAGTTCTTC.

The chain recombines TRBV28 with TRBJ1-1; a possible D gene is TRBD1 (6 bases). The CDR3 totals 17 residues. CDR1 and CDR2 from the germline V gene are MDHEN and SYDVKM. V dropped 5 bases and J dropped 4 bases, with 23 bases sitting between them. CDR3 bases: TGTGCCAGCAGTGTGACATCGGGGGGCTTAAGAGGCACTGAAGCTTTCTTT. Residues: CASSVTSGGLRGTEAFF.

The chain combines TRBV25-1 with TRBJ1-2; perhaps TRBD1 as D (6 bases). Trimming shortened V by 6 bases and J by 0 bases, and 14 bases separated the two germline ends. Per germline, CDR1 MGHDK and CDR2 SYGVNS. This CDR3 contains 15 residues. The CDR3 sequence: CASSPRGLTNYGYTF. The CDR3 DNA reads TGTGCCAGCAGCCCCAGGGGTCTCACTAACTATGGCTACACCTTC.

The chain links TRBV2 to TRBJ2-1; 8 nucleotides align to TRBD2. The trim removed 5 bases at V and 2 bases at J, leaving 5 bases unmatched. This CDR3 is built from 15 residues. Germline V gives CDR1 SNHLY, CDR2 FYNNEI. The CDR3 nucleotides are TGTGCCAGCAGTTATAGCGGGGTAGCCTACAATGAGCAGTTCTTC. Its protein is CASSYSGVAYNEQFF.

The chain recombines TRBV9 with TRBJ1-2; the D gene is possibly TRBD1 (6 bases). V lost 3 bases and J lost 4, with 16 bases in between. Germline assignment: CDR1 SGDLS and CDR2 YYNGEE. This CDR3 comprises 15 residues. The CDR3 region is CASSGVQGPGYGYTF. For the CDR3, the DNA is TGTGCCAGCAGCGGTGTACAGGGCCCCGGCTATGGCTACACCTTC.

CDR3 nucleotide sequence: TGTGCCAGCAGTGACTACGAGACCCAGTACTTC. It translates to CASSDYETQYF. This rearrangement joins TRBV2 to TRBJ2-5, with D hard to call. V shed 3 bases and J shed 5 bases, with 4 bases lying between them. Germline V gives CDR1 SNHLY, CDR2 FYNNEI. The CDR3 is 11 residues long.

With respect to this clone: This may arise from a read error, as a much more abundant clone is one base away. Within the sample, other DNA sequences also encode this same CDR3. The CDR3 DNA reads TGTGCCAGCAGCTCCGACACCGGGGAGCTGTTTTTT. This encodes CASSSDTGELFF. The V and J genes are TRBV7-2 and TRBJ2-2; D gene unclear. The V end lost 4 bases, the J end lost 3 bases, and 3 bases lay between the germline ends. The germline gives CDR1 SGHTA, CDR2 FQGNSA. The CDR3 consists of 12 residues.

The CDR3 spells CATSDPGGIPGDTQYF. The DNA for the CDR3 is TGTGCCACCAGTGACCCGGGGGGGATCCCGGGGGATACGCAGTATTTT. The chain employs TRBV24-1 and TRBJ2-3, with TRBD2 identical over 8 bases. The CDR3 spans 16 residues. CDR1 and CDR2 from the germline V gene are KGHDR and SFDVKD. The ends lost 4 bases at V and 6 bases at J; junction bases unmatched: 11.